Sequencing of this TCR beta chain was carried out in a study of human T cells and chemical hapten exposure. Time point meaning: patch test 2, 6 weeks after DPC sensitization. Indicated treatment: therapeutic diphenylcyclopropenone sensitization with weekly scalp DPC. The CDR3 spans 14 residues. The junction had 5 bases not matched to a gene; V was cut back by 7 bases and J by 0 bases. CDR1 SQVTM and CDR2 ANQGSEA come from the germline V gene. One entry per CDR3 protein results from TCRdb running MiXCR on the RACE reads. The table includes around 99,000 distinct CDR3 sequences, more than 7% detected once.

The origin of this receptor is a middle-aged woman with alopecia areata. Some clones in this sample may be carry-over from other donors' samples. The sequences come from whole blood, collected in connection with sensitization to the hapten diphenylcyclopropenone (DPC). The chain recombines TRBV29-1 with TRBJ2-3, with 9 bases lining up with TRBD2. The CDR3 here is CSGTSGYSTDTQYF. The DNA of the CDR3 is TGCAGCGGTACTAGCGGGTATAGCACAGATACGCAGTATTTT.